This entry features one TCR beta chain sequence. The specificity of this receptor is unknown. No much larger clone exists at a distance of one base, and base qualities are not known. This entry is derived from a study of cytomegalovirus exposure and HLA in healthy donors (TCRdb year 2017). General notes on the study: The 500 to 700 repertoires of the first cohort and the roughly 120 validation repertoires were produced on the same platform, according to a later analysis. The study combined high-throughput TCR immunosequencing, statistical association of individual TCRs with disease status, and machine learning to predict cytomegalovirus infection status. The study aimed to test whether signatures of past pathogen exposure could be identified by cataloging public T cell receptors. Besides the first cohort of 666 subjects, a separate validation cohort made up of some 110 different subjects was used.

Taken from the germline V gene (reference sequence), the CDR1 and CDR2 loops are SEHNR and FQNEAQ. V is shortened by 0 bases, J by 0 bases, and the region joining them spans 12 bases. The CDR3 covers 17 residues, taking in both the cysteine and the phenylalanine. The retained sequence is limited to the CDR3, 51 bases, with the frame set at the first base. General conclusions and limits of the study: Three of the identified cytomegalovirus-associated TCR beta chains were confirmed in vitro to be specific for cytomegalovirus antigens. The study gave a list of 150 to 200 TCR beta chains associated with cytomegalovirus. A later analysis had no HLA typing for the validation cohort, so co-occurrence there was scored across all 110 or so repertoires. In both the original and validation cohorts, the classifier was reported to diagnose cytomegalovirus status with high specificity and sensitivity. Subsequent analysis determined that TCRs grouped into clusters in the first cohort also showed a tendency toward co-occurrence across the 130 or so validation repertoires, and approximately 94% of cluster scores exceeded 0. The authors suggested that the approach could potentially be extended to other disease states and immunological phenotypes. Most TCR sequences were seen in very few donors, while some public TCRs were found in many individuals.

Libraries came from the immunoSEQ multiplex PCR assay. As for how the authors treated the data: A statistical classification framework was developed to diagnose cytomegalovirus status using the catalog of TCR beta chain sequences. TCRdb limited this immuneACCESS table to in-frame rearrangements with V and J called. A share of clones is missing; checked studies link under half to unresolved V genes, and the rest is unexplained. That table gives V, J and clone size, and the DNA gave D and trimming. In this sample the table shows about 250,000 clones, about 90% of which occur a single time. Jointly, the top ten make up around 12% of the sample. The donors belonged to the validation cohort of under 150 subjects, which was separate from the roughly 670-subject first cohort.

The V gene is TRBV7-9 and the J gene is TRBJ2-4; no D gene call is confident. What was sequenced was PBMCs. This receptor was obtained from a man younger than 35 in good health and CMV-seropositive. Here the CDR3 is given as CASSLAGPDLAKNIQYF. The bases are TGTGCCAGCAGCTTAGCTGGGCCAGACCTAGCCAAAAACATTCAGTACTTC.